These T cell receptor beta chains were read from a single sample in a study of T cell responses to AZD1222 COVID-19 vaccine. Using immunoSEQ multiplex PCR, the repertoire was profiled, and TCRdb retains in-frame clones only, with some absent. The sample yields approximately 150,000 clones, approximately 93% seen once. The material sequenced was peripheral blood, taken after recovery from COVID-19. These receptors were obtained from an adult who had recovered from COVID-19. Both conserved end residues are part of each CDR3. Each record gives: J gene, clone size, V gene, D gene, CDR3 protein, CDR3 DNA. The D gene is left open where the match is weak. Part of the rows lack a size; the others show once, few, many or a class for expanded clones.

j_gene: TRBJ2-7
abundance: NA
v_gene: TRBV27
d_gene: TRBD2
CDR3aa: CASSWASSGSYEQYF
CDR3nt: TGTGCCAGCAGTTGGGCGTCCAGCGGGAGTTACGAGCAGTACTTC

j_gene: TRBJ1-3
abundance: NA
v_gene: TRBV4-1
d_gene: TRBD1
CDR3aa: CASSQTQDRGGNTIYF
CDR3nt: TGCGCCAGCAGCCAAACCCAGGACAGGGGAGGAAACACCATATATTTT

j_gene: TRBJ1-6
abundance: NA
v_gene: TRBV18
d_gene: TRBD1
CDR3aa: CASSPRTGVNNSPLHF
CDR3nt: TGTGCCAGCTCACCACGAACAGGGGTTAATAATTCACCCCTCCACTTT

j_gene: TRBJ2-1
abundance: NA
v_gene: TRBV6-1
d_gene: NA
CDR3aa: CASSESAGGLYNEQFF
CDR3nt: TGTGCCAGCAGTGAATCTGCGGGCGGCCTATACAATGAGCAGTTCTTC

j_gene: TRBJ2-1
abundance: NA
v_gene: TRBV6-5
d_gene: TRBD1
CDR3aa: CASSYDRGPDNEQFF
CDR3nt: TGTGCCAGCAGTTACGACAGGGGCCCCGACAATGAGCAGTTCTTC

j_gene: TRBJ2-1
abundance: NA
v_gene: TRBV28
d_gene: NA
CDR3aa: CASSSADSYNEQFF
CDR3nt: TGTGCCAGCAGTTCCGCGGATTCCTACAATGAGCAGTTCTTC

j_gene: TRBJ2-3
abundance: NA
v_gene: TRBV18
d_gene: TRBD1
CDR3aa: CASSPTDRGLTSGASDTQYF
CDR3nt: TGTGCCAGCTCACCAACTGACAGGGGGCTAACTAGCGGAGCCTCAGATACGCAGTATTTT

j_gene: TRBJ2-7
abundance: NA
v_gene: TRBV6-5
d_gene: NA
CDR3aa: CASSYEFGTLSYEQYF
CDR3nt: TGTGCCAGCAGTTACGAGTTTGGGACTCTATCCTACGAGCAGTACTTC

j_gene: TRBJ1-6
abundance: few
v_gene: TRBV4-1
d_gene: NA
CDR3aa: CASSQEFGGRGSPLHF
CDR3nt: TGCGCCAGCAGCCAAGAATTCGGGGGGCGCGGTTCACCCCTCCACTTT

j_gene: TRBJ2-1
abundance: NA
v_gene: TRBV11-3
d_gene: NA
CDR3aa: CASSPGASSYNEQFF
CDR3nt: TGTGCCAGCAGCCCGGGTGCTAGCTCCTACAATGAGCAGTTCTTC

j_gene: TRBJ2-5
abundance: NA
v_gene: TRBV6-5
d_gene: NA
CDR3aa: CASSPGHGGETQYF
CDR3nt: TGTGCCAGCAGTCCGGGACATGGGGGAGAGACCCAGTACTTC

j_gene: TRBJ2-3
abundance: NA
v_gene: TRBV10-1
d_gene: NA
CDR3aa: CASSPDQGTDTQYF
CDR3nt: TGCGCCAGCAGTCCTGACCAGGGTACAGATACGCAGTATTTT

j_gene: TRBJ2-2
abundance: NA
v_gene: TRBV7-8
d_gene: TRBD1
CDR3aa: CASSLRTGGNGELFF
CDR3nt: TGTGCCAGCAGCTTAAGGACAGGGGGCAACGGGGAGCTGTTTTTT

j_gene: TRBJ2-2
abundance: NA
v_gene: TRBV19
d_gene: NA
CDR3aa: CASSNGMVTGELFF
CDR3nt: TGTGCCAGTAGCAACGGCATGGTTACCGGGGAGCTGTTTTTT

j_gene: TRBJ1-1
abundance: once
v_gene: TRBV7-9
d_gene: NA
CDR3aa: CASSPLGTEAFF
CDR3nt: TGTGCCAGCAGCCCCCTCGGGACTGAAGCTTTCTTT

j_gene: TRBJ2-1
abundance: NA
v_gene: TRBV10-3
d_gene: TRBD2
CDR3aa: CAISEILPAGPYNEQFF
CDR3nt: TGTGCCATCAGTGAAATTCTCCCAGCGGGACCTTACAATGAGCAGTTCTTC

j_gene: TRBJ1-2
abundance: NA
v_gene: TRBV14
d_gene: TRBD1
CDR3aa: CASSQDWTGQYGYTF
CDR3nt: TGTGCCAGCAGCCAAGATTGGACAGGCCAGTATGGCTACACCTTC

j_gene: TRBJ2-1
abundance: few
v_gene: TRBV25-1
d_gene: TRBD2
CDR3aa: CASSVAGASYNEQFF
CDR3nt: TGTGCCAGCAGCGTAGCGGGAGCCTCCTACAATGAGCAGTTCTTC

j_gene: TRBJ2-1
abundance: NA
v_gene: TRBV3-1/TRBV3-2
d_gene: TRBD2
CDR3aa: CASSTSGSRDNEQFF
CDR3nt: TGTGCCAGCAGCACTAGCGGGAGTAGGGACAATGAGCAGTTCTTC

j_gene: TRBJ1-1
abundance: NA
v_gene: TRBV5-6
d_gene: NA
CDR3aa: CASSLWGSTEAFF
CDR3nt: TGTGCCAGCAGCTTGTGGGGGAGCACTGAAGCTTTCTTT

j_gene: TRBJ2-5
abundance: NA
v_gene: TRBV11-2
d_gene: TRBD2
CDR3aa: CASSLAANSAGAWETQYF
CDR3nt: TGTGCCAGCAGCTTAGCCGCGAACTCAGCGGGAGCTTGGGAGACCCAGTACTTC

j_gene: TRBJ1-5
abundance: NA
v_gene: TRBV27
d_gene: NA
CDR3aa: CASSLSWQGGNQPQHF
CDR3nt: TGTGCCAGCAGTTTATCGTGGCAGGGAGGCAATCAGCCCCAGCATTTT

j_gene: TRBJ2-5
abundance: once
v_gene: TRBV4-2
d_gene: NA
CDR3aa: CASSQVVGTYQETQYF
CDR3nt: TGTGCCAGCAGCCAAGTGGTGGGGACCTACCAAGAGACCCAGTACTTC

j_gene: TRBJ2-2
abundance: NA
v_gene: TRBV11-3
d_gene: NA
CDR3aa: CASSLEGLPTGELFF
CDR3nt: TGTGCCAGCAGCTTAGAAGGGCTACCTACCGGGGAGCTGTTTTTT

j_gene: TRBJ2-7
abundance: NA
v_gene: TRBV29-1
d_gene: NA
CDR3aa: CSVRRGQEYEQYF
CDR3nt: TGCAGCGTCCGGAGGGGACAAGAATACGAGCAGTACTTC

j_gene: TRBJ2-2
abundance: NA
v_gene: TRBV6-5
d_gene: TRBD1
CDR3aa: CASGQANTGELFF
CDR3nt: TGTGCCTCGGGACAGGCGAACACCGGGGAGCTGTTTTTT

j_gene: TRBJ2-3
abundance: NA
v_gene: TRBV7-8
d_gene: NA
CDR3aa: CASSLARSGGVGGLASTDTQYF
CDR3nt: TGTGCCAGCAGCTTAGCGCGGAGCGGAGGGGTAGGAGGTCTGGCTAGCACAGATACGCAGTATTTT

j_gene: TRBJ2-5
abundance: NA
v_gene: TRBV5-1
d_gene: NA
CDR3aa: CASSFMETQYF
CDR3nt: TGCGCCAGCAGCTTCATGGAGACCCAGTACTTC

j_gene: TRBJ1-2
abundance: NA
v_gene: TRBV28
d_gene: NA
CDR3aa: CASSLLWGDNGFDGYTF
CDR3nt: TGTGCCAGCTCCCTTTTGTGGGGGGATAATGGGTTTGATGGCTACACCTTC